This T cell receptor beta chain was identified in a study of CD8+CD57+ T cells in acquired aplastic anemia. Overall study findings and caveats: Roughly 30 CD8+ CDR3 sequences occurred in both the patients and the controls. Between the patient and control groups, CD8+ Simpson's diversity did not differ significantly.

As to this clonotype: The target antigen is unknown. A much larger clonotype is one base distant, so this may be a read error.

The authors sequenced patients whose flow cytometry had shown CD8+CD57+ cell expansion. The CDR3 is made up of 14 amino acids. Germline V lookup: CDR1 LNHDA, CDR2 SQIVND (reference sequence). Trimming pared 11 bases from V and 10 bases from J, leaving 23 bases between. The template used for profiling TCR beta VDJ and CDR3 was genomic DNA. TCRdb called the reads again in MiXCR, with one record for every CDR3 protein. The sample lists more than 150,000 distinct CDR3 sequences, roughly 50% occurring once. The gene calls are TRBV19 and TRBJ1-4; D unresolved. The sample was sorted CD4+, CD8+, or CD8+CD57+ T cells (not recorded which) from PBMCs. The sequence derives from a human donor with aplastic anemia. CDR3 in DNA: TGTGCCGGGAGACGGGGTCCAAGAGCGGGAAAACTGTTTTTT. Its translation: CAGRRGPRAGKLFF.